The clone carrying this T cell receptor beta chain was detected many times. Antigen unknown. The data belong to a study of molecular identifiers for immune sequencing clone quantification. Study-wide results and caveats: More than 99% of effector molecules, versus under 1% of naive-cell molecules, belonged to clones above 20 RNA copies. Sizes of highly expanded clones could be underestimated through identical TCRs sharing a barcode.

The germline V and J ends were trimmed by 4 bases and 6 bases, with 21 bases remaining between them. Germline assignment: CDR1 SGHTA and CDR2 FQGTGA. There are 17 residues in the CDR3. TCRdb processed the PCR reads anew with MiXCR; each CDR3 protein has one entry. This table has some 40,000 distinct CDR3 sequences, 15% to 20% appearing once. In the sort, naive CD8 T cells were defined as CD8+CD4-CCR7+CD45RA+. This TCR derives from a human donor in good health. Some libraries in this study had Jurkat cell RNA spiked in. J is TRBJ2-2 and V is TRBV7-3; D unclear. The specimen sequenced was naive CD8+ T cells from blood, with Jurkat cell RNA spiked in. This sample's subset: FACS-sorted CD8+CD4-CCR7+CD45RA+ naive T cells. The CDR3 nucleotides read TGTGCCAGCAGCTACACAGTAGGAAGTCGTGGATCCGGGGAGCTGTTTTTT. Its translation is CASSYTVGSRGSGELFF.